The clone carrying this TCR beta chain has just a few counts. Its antigen is as yet unknown. The sample has other DNA sequences that encode this CDR3 too. This sample was included in a study of shared clonotypes between healthy human individuals. Whole-study results and caveats: A small donor pool kept down the genetic and exposure-history diversity that was represented.

The CDR3 covers 12 residues. Trimming pared 0 bases from V and 3 bases from J, leaving 2 bases between. Germline CDR1 reads SGDLS; CDR2 reads YYNGEE. Method: immunoSEQ multiplex PCR; TCRdb's copy keeps in-frame clones and lacks some. The sample lists just over 2,000,000 clones, approximately 94% occurring once. Naivety among CD8 cells was defined by CD45RO negativity and positive CCR7 selection, thereby excluding terminally differentiated effector memory CD45RA+ cells. The rearrangement uses TRBV9 and TRBJ2-3; D is unresolved. The clonotype originates from a man younger than 35 in good health. Sequences were obtained from naive CD8+ T cells sorted from blood. The CDR3 region has the DNA TGTGCCAGCAGCGTAGGAACAGATACGCAGTATTTT. Protein sequence: CASSVGTDTQYF. Together with reference TRBV9 and TRBJ2-3, the CDR3 gives the full variable domain: DSGVTQTPKHLITATGQRVTLRCSPRSGDLSVYWYQQSLDQGLQFLIQYYNGEERAKGNILERFSAQQFPDLHSELNLSSLELGDSALYFCASSVGTDTQYFGPGTRLTVL.